This is a list of T cell receptor beta chains from one sample in a study of brain T cells in children with intractable seizures. Assay used: immunoSEQ multiplex PCR; TCRdb lists only in-frame clones, some missing. The repertoire has about 350,000 clones, 93% of them found once; the top ten carry approximately 5%. The specimen was peripheral blood, collected approximately 5 months after surgery. All receptors come from a boy in the first two years of life with tuberous sclerosis and intractable seizures. The CDR3 runs from the conserved cysteine through the conserved F or W. The order of the fields is CDR3 DNA, CDR3 protein, V gene, clone size, J gene, D gene. A D gene is named only where the DNA matches it firmly. Some rows have no size entry. The others give once, few or many, or a class for an expanded clone.

cdr3_nt: TGTGCCAGCAGCAGGTGTGAAGCTTTCTTT
cdr3_aa: CASSRCEAFF
v_call: TRBV21-1
clone_size: NA
j_call: TRBJ1-1
d_call: NA

cdr3_nt: TGTGCCAGCACCCGGACTAGCGGGAAGGGCAATGAGCAGTTCTTC
cdr3_aa: CASTRTSGKGNEQFF
v_call: TRBV2
clone_size: NA
j_call: TRBJ2-1
d_call: TRBD2

cdr3_nt: TGTGCCAGCAGCTTGCGGTGGACGGCCCAAGGGGGGGAGCTGTTTTTT
cdr3_aa: CASSLRWTAQGGELFF
v_call: TRBV5-8
clone_size: NA
j_call: TRBJ2-2
d_call: NA

cdr3_nt: TGTGCCTGGACGGACAGGGGTCGGATCACTGAAGCTTTCTTT
cdr3_aa: CAWTDRGRITEAFF
v_call: TRBV30
clone_size: NA
j_call: TRBJ1-1
d_call: TRBD1

cdr3_nt: TGCGCCAGCAGCCAAGATCAACGGGTCACCGGGGAGCTGTTTTTT
cdr3_aa: CASSQDQRVTGELFF
v_call: TRBV4-1
clone_size: NA
j_call: TRBJ2-2
d_call: NA

cdr3_nt: TGTGCCAGCACACCGGCCCCGAACACCGGGGAGCTGTTTTTT
cdr3_aa: CASTPAPNTGELFF
v_call: TRBV11-3
clone_size: NA
j_call: TRBJ2-2
d_call: NA

cdr3_nt: TGTGCCAGCAGTCGAGGGTCGCGGGCCCTATACAATGAGCAGTTCTTC
cdr3_aa: CASSRGSRALYNEQFF
v_call: TRBV3-1/TRBV3-2
clone_size: NA
j_call: TRBJ2-1
d_call: NA

cdr3_nt: TGTGCCAGCAGTGAATCGCGCGGGAGGCATTCCTACGAGCAGTACTTC
cdr3_aa: CASSESRGRHSYEQYF
v_call: TRBV25-1
clone_size: NA
j_call: TRBJ2-7
d_call: TRBD2

cdr3_nt: TGTGCCAGCAGCTCCCGGGACTCCTCCTACGAGCAGTACTTC
cdr3_aa: CASSSRDSSYEQYF
v_call: TRBV5-4
clone_size: NA
j_call: TRBJ2-7
d_call: NA

cdr3_nt: TGTGCCACCAGTAATCCCGGACCCTCCTACAATGAGCAGTTCTTC
cdr3_aa: CATSNPGPSYNEQFF
v_call: TRBV24-1
clone_size: NA
j_call: TRBJ2-1
d_call: NA

cdr3_nt: TGTGCCAGCAGCTTAGCGGGACAGGGGAATGAAAAACTGTTTTTT
cdr3_aa: CASSLAGQGNEKLFF
v_call: TRBV7-9
clone_size: NA
j_call: TRBJ1-4
d_call: TRBD1

cdr3_nt: TGTGCCAGTAGTATCTCCCCTATGAACACCGGGGAGCTGTTTTTT
cdr3_aa: CASSISPMNTGELFF
v_call: TRBV19
clone_size: NA
j_call: TRBJ2-2
d_call: NA

cdr3_nt: TGTGCCAGCACTTCCGGATACAATGAGCAGTTCTTC
cdr3_aa: CASTSGYNEQFF
v_call: TRBV7-9
clone_size: NA
j_call: TRBJ2-1
d_call: NA

cdr3_nt: TGCGCCAGTCAAGCCTCTGGGGCCAACGTCCTGACTTTC
cdr3_aa: CASQASGANVLTF
v_call: TRBV5-1
clone_size: NA
j_call: TRBJ2-6
d_call: NA

cdr3_nt: TGTGCCATCGGGAGCATGAACACTGAAGCTTTCTTT
cdr3_aa: CAIGSMNTEAFF
v_call: TRBV10-3
clone_size: NA
j_call: TRBJ1-1
d_call: NA

cdr3_nt: TGTGCCAGCAGCTTAGTTCTCCGGGACGGGGGCTATGGCTACACCTTC
cdr3_aa: CASSLVLRDGGYGYTF
v_call: TRBV11-2
clone_size: NA
j_call: TRBJ1-2
d_call: NA

cdr3_nt: TGTGCCTGGAAAGGGGGGGACGTTATTAACTATGGCTACACCTTC
cdr3_aa: CAWKGGDVINYGYTF
v_call: TRBV30
clone_size: once
j_call: TRBJ1-2
d_call: NA

cdr3_nt: TGTGCCAGCAGTGAATGGAGGACGCCAAACAACAATGAGCAGTTCTTC
cdr3_aa: CASSEWRTPNNNEQFF
v_call: TRBV6-1
clone_size: NA
j_call: TRBJ2-1
d_call: NA

cdr3_nt: TGTGCCAGCAGTGGACTAGGGACCTATGGAAAGGGCGAGCAGTACTTC
cdr3_aa: CASSGLGTYGKGEQYF
v_call: TRBV25-1
clone_size: NA
j_call: TRBJ2-7
d_call: NA

cdr3_nt: TGTGCCAGCAGCCTCTATAACAGGGAAGACTACGAGCAGTACTTC
cdr3_aa: CASSLYNREDYEQYF
v_call: TRBV7-9
clone_size: NA
j_call: TRBJ2-7
d_call: NA

cdr3_nt: TGTGCCAGCAGCTTCAGGGATCGTAATTCACCCCTCCACTTT
cdr3_aa: CASSFRDRNSPLHF
v_call: TRBV5-6
clone_size: NA
j_call: TRBJ1-6
d_call: NA

cdr3_nt: TGTGCCAGCAGCGTAGATCCTACGAACACCGGGGAGCTGTTTTTT
cdr3_aa: CASSVDPTNTGELFF
v_call: TRBV9
clone_size: NA
j_call: TRBJ2-2
d_call: NA